One sample yielded the 32 T cell receptor beta chains listed below, sequenced in a study of T cell responses to AZD1222 COVID-19 vaccine. The table came from immunoSEQ multiplex PCR; TCRdb's copy has only in-frame clones and leaves some out. Here the sample spans about 72,000 clones, around 89% being singletons. The material was peripheral blood, obtained 28 days after the second AZD1222 dose. These receptors were collected from an adult who received the AZD1222 COVID-19 vaccine.

This clone occurred once. The rearrangement joins TRBV11-2 to TRBJ1-4; a possible D gene is TRBD1 (5 bases). V lost 3 bases to trimming and J lost 2 bases, with 10 bases between them. This CDR3 contains 15 residues. CDR1 and CDR2 (germline): SGHAT, FQNNGV. The CDR3 DNA follows: TGTGCCAGCAGCTTCCTCGAGGGGACTAATGAAAAACTGTTTTTT. It is translated as CASSFLEGTNEKLFF.

This chain connects TRBV19 to TRBJ1-4, with no clear D. The CDR3 loop spans 16 amino acids. Germline values: CDR1 LNHDA, CDR2 SQIVND (reference sequence). The ends were cut back, 1 base at V and 4 bases at J, with 13 bases in the middle. CDR3 sequence (DNA): TGTGCCAGTAGTATAGTATCACAGACTATTAATGAAAAACTGTTTTTT. Amino acid sequence: CASSIVSQTINEKLFF.

This chain joins TRBV30 and TRBJ1-1; no reliable D call. The germline V gene has CDR1 GTSNPN and CDR2 SVGIG (reference sequence). This CDR3 region has 14 residues. Trimming took off 3 bases at V and 0 bases at J, with 11 bases between the two ends. The DNA for the CDR3 is TGTGCCTGGAGCCCAGGAGACATGAACACTGAAGCTTTCTTT. Protein sequence: CAWSPGDMNTEAFF.

V is TRBV10-3 and J is TRBJ2-7; TRBD1 matches 9 bases. This CDR3 region has 14 residues. V shed 6 bases and J 5 bases; nucleotides not matched to a gene: 8. The V gene's germline CDR1 is ENHRY and CDR2 SYGVKD. CDR3 protein: CAIRAGTGLDEQYF. CDR3 DNA sequence: TGTGCCATCAGAGCCGGGACAGGGCTCGACGAGCAGTACTTC.

This chain uses TRBV5-5 with TRBJ2-1, with 8 positions matching TRBD1. The germline V gene has CDR1 SGHKS and CDR2 YYEKEE (reference sequence). The CDR3 consists of 15 residues. Trimming at V came to 4 bases and at J to 5 bases, leaving 8 bases not matched to a gene. The CDR3 DNA reads TGTGCCAGCAGCGCTGACAGGGGAAACCACAATGAGCAGTTCTTC. Protein: CASSADRGNHNEQFF.

The gene calls are TRBV15 and TRBJ2-6; TRBD2 matches at 8 bases. The germline V gene has CDR1 LNHNV and CDR2 YYDKDF (reference sequence). V lost 6 bases, J lost 4 bases, and 8 bases stayed unmatched. This CDR3 is built from 16 residues. The CDR3: CATRPGLVPGANVLTF. CDR3 in DNA: TGTGCCACCAGACCGGGACTAGTCCCCGGGGCCAACGTCCTGACTTTC.

This chain joins TRBV15 and TRBJ2-1; 7 bases are a match to TRBD2. Germline CDR1 is LNHNV and CDR2 is YYDKDF (reference sequence). The ends lost 1 base at V and 6 bases at J; junction bases unmatched: 6. The CDR3 extends over 15 amino acids. CDR3 loop: CATSRGLAGGNEQFF. The CDR3 nucleotides are TGTGCCACCAGCAGAGGGTTAGCGGGTGGCAATGAGCAGTTCTTC.

The rearrangement joins TRBV5-8 to TRBJ2-7; TRBD1 matches at 7 bases. This CDR3 region has 13 residues. Unmatched junction bases numbered 3, after V lost 4 bases and J lost 2 bases. Germline values: CDR1 SGHTS, CDR2 YDEGEE. The CDR3: CASSGTVPYEQYF. The CDR3 DNA is TGTGCCAGCAGCGGGACAGTTCCCTACGAGCAGTACTTC.

This sequence joins TRBV29-1 and TRBJ1-2; the match to TRBD1 covers 9 bases. J lost 2 bases, V lost 4 bases, and 2 bases had no gene match. The V gene's germline CDR1 is SQVTM and CDR2 ANQGSEA. The CDR3 runs to 13 residues. This CDR3 reads CSVVGQGNYGYTF. In DNA form, the CDR3 reads TGCAGCGTTGTGGGACAGGGAAACTATGGCTACACCTTC.

This clone was found a few times. V is TRBV19 and J is TRBJ2-3; a possible D gene is TRBD2 (5 bases). This CDR3 comprises 14 residues. Germline CDR1 reads LNHDA; CDR2 reads SQIVND (reference sequence). Between the trimmed V and J ends, which lost 3 bases and 0 bases, there was a span of 7 bases. The CDR3 protein is CASSIQRSTDTQYF. The DNA for the CDR3 is TGTGCCAGTAGTATCCAGCGGAGCACAGATACGCAGTATTTT. The whole variable domain, remainder taken from reference TRBV19 and TRBJ2-3, is DGGITQSPKYLFRKEGQNVTLSCEQNLNHDAMYWYRQDPGQGLRLIYYSQIVNDFQKGDIAEGYSVSREKKESFPLTVTSAQKNPTAFYLCASSIQRSTDTQYFGPGTRLTVL.

This sequence joins TRBV5-1 and TRBJ2-2; D is unclear. V shed 4 bases and J shed 3 bases, with 7 bases lying between them. The CDR3 covers 13 residues. The germline V gene encodes CDR1 SGHRS and CDR2 YFSETQ. The chain's CDR3 is CASSLGDTGELFF. As DNA, the CDR3 is TGCGCCAGCAGCCTGGGTGACACCGGGGAGCTGTTTTTT.

The chain is built from TRBV5-1 and TRBJ2-1; D tentatively reads TRBD1 or TRBD2 (5 bases each). The CDR3 totals 13 residues. Germline CDR1 reads SGHRS; CDR2 reads YFSETQ. Trimming stripped 0 bases from V and 9 bases from J, with 10 bases between. This CDR3 reads CASSLAGSPEQFF. Here the CDR3 DNA reads TGCGCCAGCAGCTTGGCAGGGAGTCCTGAGCAGTTCTTC.

The genes are TRBV5-1 and TRBJ2-1, with 8 positions matching TRBD1. CDR3 length: 14 amino acids. The trim removed 0 bases at V and 8 bases at J, leaving 4 bases unmatched. Germline values: CDR1 SGHRS, CDR2 YFSETQ. The CDR3 DNA reads as TGCGCCAGCAGCTTGGGCAGGGGGCTGGATGAGCAGTTCTTC. This sequence encodes CASSLGRGLDEQFF.

The chain recombines TRBV5-1 with TRBJ2-1; a weak D match, TRBD2 (6 bases). This CDR3 is built from 14 residues. The V end was cut by 5 bases, the J end by 6 bases, with 15 bases between. From germline, CDR1 is SGHRS and CDR2 YFSETQ. CDR3 DNA: TGCGCCAGCAGGATTAGCGGCCCGGGCAATGAGCAGTTCTTC. This encodes CASRISGPGNEQFF.

J is TRBJ2-3 and V is TRBV11-3; D not certain. The V and J ends lost 3 bases and 1 base respectively, with 5 bases between them. CDR1 and CDR2 (germline): SGHNT, YENEEA. The CDR3 is made up of 13 amino acids. The CDR3 is CASSFERTDTQYF. The CDR3 coding sequence is TGTGCCAGCAGCTTCGAGCGCACAGATACGCAGTATTTT. The full variable domain, rest sourced from reference TRBV11-3 and TRBJ2-3, is EAGVVQSPRYKIIEKKQPVAFWCNPISGHNTLYWYLQNLGQGPELLIRYENEEAVDDSQLPKDRFSAERLKGVDSTLKIQPAELGDSAVYLCASSFERTDTQYFGPGTRLTVL.

The chain couples TRBV7-2 to TRBJ1-1; a possible D gene is TRBD1 (6 bases). Between the trimmed V and J ends, which lost 1 base and 4 bases, there was a span of 13 bases. This CDR3 has 15 amino acids. Per the germline V gene, CDR1 is SGHTA and CDR2 is FQGNSA. The CDR3 region is CASSLDGGGSTEAFF. CDR3 nucleotides: TGTGCCAGCAGCTTAGACGGAGGGGGAAGCACTGAAGCTTTCTTT.

The chain has TRBV13 and TRBJ2-5; weak D call: TRBD2 (5 bases). In germline, CDR1 is PRHDT, CDR2 FYEKMQ (reference sequence). Trimming took off 4 bases at V and 3 bases at J, with 18 bases between the two ends. This CDR3 contains 16 residues. The CDR3 DNA reads as TGTGCCAGCAGCTCCCTCACTCGGAAGGAGGAAGAGACCCAGTACTTC. Translating it yields CASSSLTRKEEETQYF.

This clone appeared a single time. V is TRBV10-1 and J is TRBJ1-1; D might be TRBD1 (5 bases). Trimming took off 6 bases at V and 5 bases at J, with 13 bases between the two ends. The CDR3 extends over 13 amino acids. Germline CDR1 WNHNN, CDR2 SYGVQD (reference sequence). The CDR3 loop reads CASSRDQGTEAFF. DNA of the CDR3: TGCGCCAGCAGCCGGGACCAGGGAACTGAAGCTTTCTTT.

This chain connects TRBV3-1 (or the pseudogene TRBV3-2) to TRBJ1-3; D is ambiguous. The CDR3 runs to 13 residues. CDR1 LGHDT and CDR2 YNNKEL come from the germline V gene (reference sequence). The V end lost 0 bases, the J end lost 5 bases, and 5 bases lay between the germline ends. The CDR3 DNA reads as TGTGCCAGCAGCCAAGATCTCCGAAACACCATATATTTT. Translating gives CASSQDLRNTIYF.

This chain links TRBV6-5 with TRBJ2-7, with D possibly being TRBD2 (5 bases). The CDR3 sequence is 13 residues long. CDR1 is MNHEY and CDR2 is SVGAGI in the germline V gene. Trimming left V 7 bases short and J 5 bases short, with 15 bases between. CDR3 DNA: TGTGCCAGCACCCCCCCCGCGGGTAACGAGCAGTACTTC. This encodes CASTPPAGNEQYF.

This rearrangement joins TRBV28 to TRBJ2-6; unclear D gene. CDR3 length: 16 residues. The V gene's germline CDR1 is MDHEN and CDR2 SYDVKM. V lost 7 bases to trimming and J lost 4 bases, with 17 bases between them. CDR3 in amino acids: CASMQAGNAGANVLTF. CDR3 DNA: TGTGCCAGCATGCAGGCAGGAAATGCGGGGGCCAACGTCCTGACTTTC. The whole variable domain, remainder taken from reference TRBV28 and TRBJ2-6, is DVKVTQSSRYLVKRTGEKVFLECVQDMDHENMFWYRQDPGLGLRLIYFSYDVKMKEKGDIPEGYSVSREKKERFSLILESASTNQTSMYLCASMQAGNAGANVLTFGAGSRLTVL.

The V call is TRBV6-6, the J call TRBJ1-1; possible D gene TRBD1, 5 bases. Germline CDR1 MNHNY, CDR2 SVGAGI (reference sequence). This CDR3 comprises 13 residues. Trimming took 8 bases from V and 7 from J, leaving 17 bases between them. In DNA, the CDR3 is TGTGCCAGCCGCCCTGACAGCAGCCTTGAAGCTTTCTTT. Protein sequence: CASRPDSSLEAFF.

V gene TRBV11-1 combines with J gene TRBJ1-1; D is ambiguous. The germline V gene encodes CDR1 SGHAT and CDR2 FQDESV (reference sequence). The CDR3 loop spans 13 amino acids. V shed 5 bases and J shed 1 base, with 8 bases lying between them. The CDR3 bases are TGTGCCAGCAGCAGGCAGCAGAACACTGAAGCTTTCTTT. Its protein is CASSRQQNTEAFF.

V and J are TRBV5-6 and TRBJ2-1, with D unclear. The germline V and J ends were trimmed by 4 bases and 9 bases, with 17 bases remaining between them. Looked up from germline, CDR1 is SGHDT and CDR2 is YYEEEE. The CDR3 is made up of 14 amino acids. The CDR3: CASSQNWASLEQFF. The CDR3 nucleotides are TGTGCCAGCAGCCAGAATTGGGCTAGTCTTGAGCAGTTCTTC. Looking up the rest from reference TRBV5-6 and TRBJ2-1 gives the full variable domain: DAGVTQSPTHLIKTRGQQVTLRCSPKSGHDTVSWYQQALGQGPQFIFQYYEEEERQRGNFPDRFSGHQFPNYSSELNVNALLLGDSALYLCASSQNWASLEQFFGPGTRLTVL.

The chain recombines TRBV10-3 with TRBJ1-4; D uncertain. The germline V and J ends were trimmed by 4 bases and 8 bases, with 11 bases remaining between them. Germline V gene lookup returns CDR1 ENHRY and CDR2 SYGVKD. The CDR3 length is 13 residues. This CDR3 reads CAISGGFGEKLFF. CDR3 coding DNA: TGTGCCATCAGTGGGGGATTCGGAGAAAAACTGTTTTTT.

The CDR3: CSVIPSGRLNEQFF. The CDR3 DNA sequence: TGCAGCGTTATTCCTAGCGGGAGGTTAAATGAGCAGTTCTTC. The rearrangement joins TRBV29-1 to TRBJ2-1; 11 bases are a match to TRBD2. The J segment lost 7 bases and the V segment lost 5 bases, leaving 7 bases of the junction unmatched. In germline, CDR1 is SQVTM, CDR2 ANQGSEA. The CDR3 loop spans 14 amino acids.

The V gene is TRBV11-2, the J gene TRBJ2-1; TRBD2 is a possible D gene (7 bases). Trimming cost V 1 base and J 14 bases, with 9 bases left between them. This CDR3 contains 11 residues. CDR1 SGHAT and CDR2 FQNNGV come from the germline V gene. As DNA, the CDR3 is TGTGCCAGCAGCTTAGGGGGGGGCGAGTTCTTC. Translating it yields CASSLGGGEFF.

The chain has TRBV10-2 and TRBJ2-1; D unresolved. Germline V gene lookup returns CDR1 WSHSY and CDR2 SAAADI. With 3 bases removed from V and 5 bases from J, the gap between germline ends came to 8 bases. CDR3 length: 13 amino acids. The CDR3 is CASSETINNEQFF. The CDR3 DNA follows: TGCGCCAGCAGTGAAACTATTAACAATGAGCAGTTCTTC.

The V gene is TRBV12-3 or TRBV12-4, the J gene TRBJ2-1; D unresolved. The CDR3 runs 11 residues. Trimming cost V 7 bases and J 6 bases, with 7 bases left between them. CDR3 nucleotide sequence: TGTGCCAGCACGACTGTCAATGAGCAGTTCTTC. As protein: CASTTVNEQFF.

The V call is TRBV24-1, the J call TRBJ2-3; TRBD1 agrees at 7 bases. V was pared by 2 bases and J by 2 bases, with 12 bases of the junction left unmatched. The CDR3 sequence is 18 residues long. CDR1 and CDR2 from the germline V gene are KGHDR and SFDVKD. The CDR3 loop is CATSDSKTTGLSTDTQYF. The DNA of the CDR3 is TGTGCCACCAGTGATTCCAAAACGACAGGGCTCTCCACAGATACGCAGTATTTT.

This chain uses TRBV7-2 with TRBJ2-1, with no clear D. V was clipped by 5 bases and J by 2 bases, with 7 bases between them. From germline, CDR1 is SGHTA and CDR2 FQGNSA. The CDR3 extends over 13 amino acids. The CDR3: CASSGFTYNEQFF. In DNA, the CDR3 is TGTGCCAGCAGCGGGTTCACCTACAATGAGCAGTTCTTC. Looking up the rest from reference TRBV7-2 and TRBJ2-1 gives the full variable domain: GAGVSQSPSNKVTEKGKDVELRCDPISGHTALYWYRQSLGQGLEFLIYFQGNSAPDKSGLPSDRFSAERTGGSVSTLTIQRTQQEDSAVYLCASSGFTYNEQFFGPGTRLTVL.

This clone has only one observation. This chain links TRBV3-1 (or the pseudogene TRBV3-2) with TRBJ1-1; no clear D. The CDR3 runs 18 residues. V lost 3 bases, J lost 1 base, and 21 bases lay in between. In germline, CDR1 is LGHDT, CDR2 YNNKEL (reference sequence). The CDR3 nucleotides read TGTGCCAGCAGCCAGCTAACGGGCCAAACGAGTTCGAACACTGAAGCTTTCTTT. This sequence encodes CASSQLTGQTSSNTEAFF.